This T cell receptor (beta chain) originates from a study of chemoradiotherapy in HPV16-positive cancers. The data were produced by immunoSEQ multiplex PCR, yet TCRdb's version contains in-frame clones alone and is incomplete. The sample has over 30,000 clones, around 80% seen once. Germline V gene lookup returns CDR1 SEHNR and CDR2 FQNEAQ (reference sequence). The V and J ends lost 3 bases and 6 bases respectively, with 14 bases between them. The CDR3 runs 14 residues. V is TRBV7-9 and J is TRBJ1-1; no definite D call. The clonotype originates from a human donor with HPV-associated anogenital cancer. The starting material was blood, obtained from a patient who underwent chemoradiotherapy. CDR3: CASSFGLMQAEAFF. CDR3 DNA sequence: TGTGCCAGCAGCTTTGGCCTGATGCAGGCTGAAGCTTTCTTT.